These 9 T cell receptor beta chains were sequenced from one sample in a study of CD8 T cells in ankylosing spondylitis. General study results and limits: What appeared characteristic of ankylosing spondylitis blood was a TCR beta motif of under 10 highly homologous variants.

Their antigens remain unidentified. TCRdb fed the 5' RACE reads into MiXCR, producing one record per CDR3 protein. The data contain fewer than 250,000 distinct CDR3 sequences, about 16% of them seen just once; the ten biggest clones take up approximately 46%. Source material: blood, either unsorted or a sorted T cell fraction (not recorded which). These receptors were taken from a male donor with ankylosing spondylitis.

The rearrangement joins TRBV25-1 to TRBJ2-5; weak D call: TRBD2 (6 bases). The CDR3 is made up of 13 amino acids. Germline CDR1 and CDR2: MGHDK and SYGVNS. V lost 6 bases and J 3 bases, leaving 11 bases between the germline ends. CDR3 sequence (DNA): TGTGCCAGCAGAAACTCGGGGGAAGAGACCCAGTACTTC. Protein product: CASRNSGEETQYF.

The chain recombines TRBV5-1 with TRBJ1-2, with 10 bases matching TRBD1. CDR1 and CDR2 (germline): SGHRS, YFSETQ. Unmatched junction bases numbered 15, after V lost 4 bases and J lost 3 bases. The CDR3 has 18 amino acids. The CDR3 region is CASSTAGTGDGVDYGYTF. CDR3 nucleotide sequence: TGCGCCAGCAGCACCGCCGGGACAGGGGATGGTGTGGACTATGGCTACACCTTC.

The rearrangement uses TRBV5-6 and TRBJ1-3; D is unresolved. The CDR3 is 13 amino acids. Germline V gene lookup returns CDR1 SGHDT and CDR2 YYEEEE. V shed 0 bases and J shed 2 bases, with 3 bases lying between them. The CDR3, as DNA: TGTGCCAGCAGCTTGGTTGCTGGAAACACCATATATTTT. Its translation is CASSLVAGNTIYF.

This clonotype was found a few times. The chain carries TRBV19 and TRBJ2-1, with no clear D. Germline loops: CDR1 LNHDA, CDR2 SQIVND (reference sequence). With 6 bases removed from V and 7 bases from J, the gap between germline ends came to 22 bases. This CDR3 comprises 16 residues. DNA for the CDR3: TGTGCCAGTAGGAGTATGCACGGGTCAGTGGGAAATGAGCAGTTCTTC. Its protein is CASRSMHGSVGNEQFF.

This clonotype was seen a handful of times. The rearrangement joins TRBV3-1 to TRBJ1-6; D is undetermined. Per germline, CDR1 LGHDT and CDR2 YNNKEL (reference sequence). The CDR3 extends over 12 amino acids. Trimming removed 8 bases at V and 6 bases at J, with 8 bases between. CDR3 nucleotide sequence: TGTGCCAGCGGGTATGTTAATTCACCCCTCCACTTT. Protein sequence: CASGYVNSPLHF.

The genes are TRBV5-1 and TRBJ1-2; weak D call: TRBD1 (5 bases). The CDR3 has 18 residues. With 4 bases removed from V and 5 bases from J, the gap between germline ends came to 27 bases. In germline, CDR1 is SGHRS, CDR2 YFSETQ. CDR3 amino acids: CASSKLQAEKGRSYGYTF. The CDR3 DNA reads as TGCGCCAGCAGCAAATTACAGGCGGAAAAGGGGAGAAGTTATGGCTACACCTTC.

In this sample, this clonotype turned up a few times. The chain uses TRBV7-9 and TRBJ1-1, with TRBD1 matching 9 bases. V was clipped by 7 bases and J by 1 base; unmatched bases: 10. This CDR3 is built from 16 residues. Germline V gene data show CDR1 as SEHNR and CDR2 as FQNEAQ (reference sequence). CDR3 protein: CASTEGGTGRNTEAFF. The CDR3 region has the DNA TGTGCCAGCACGGAGGGGGGGACAGGGAGGAACACTGAAGCTTTCTTT. Together with reference TRBV7-9 and TRBJ1-1, the CDR3 gives the full variable domain: DTGVSQNPRHKITKRGQNVTFRCDPISEHNRLYWYRQTLGQGPEFLTYFQNEAQLEKSRLLSDRFSAERPKGSFSTLEIQRTEQGDSAMYLCASTEGGTGRNTEAFFGQGTRLTVV.

The chain joins TRBV5-5 to TRBJ2-1, with 8 bases that match TRBD1. Germline-derived CDR1 and CDR2 are SGHKS and YYEKEE (reference sequence). The CDR3 is 15 amino acids. The junction had 9 bases not matched to a gene; V was cut back by 4 bases and J by 6 bases. The CDR3 here is CASSPLDRGGNEQFF. The CDR3 DNA reads TGTGCCAGCAGCCCCCTCGACAGGGGAGGCAATGAGCAGTTCTTC.

This clonotype was picked up many times. This chain links TRBV27 with TRBJ1-1, with 7 bases that match TRBD1. There are 14 residues in the CDR3. Germline trimming cut 6 bases from V and 1 base from J; bases unmatched to any gene: 5. Germline values: CDR1 MNHEY, CDR2 SMNVEV (reference sequence). CDR3: CASRLQGPNTEAFF. The CDR3 DNA follows: TGTGCCAGCAGACTACAGGGGCCGAACACTGAAGCTTTCTTT.